One and the same sample provided the 12 T cell receptor beta chains below, sequenced in a study of T-cell reconstitution after alpha-beta-depleted transplantation in children. Unique molecular identifiers were used in preparing the TCRbeta library. TCRdb ran MiXCR on the PCR reads and lists one entry per CDR3 protein. The data show roughly 98,000 distinct CDR3 sequences, with roughly a sixth seen just once and 15% to 20% held by the top ten. Material: PBMCs, mostly from graft donor cells, obtained 180 days after TCRalphabeta/CD19-depleted stem cell transplant. Every receptor here comes from a male patient between 2 and 10 years old who had a stem cell transplant for acute lymphoblastic leukemia, so the T cells may come from the graft donor.

This clonotype was observed at least ten times. The chain employs TRBV7-2 and TRBJ2-5; TRBD2 matches 8 bases. CDR1 is SGHTA and CDR2 is FQGNSA in the germline V gene. V dropped 2 bases and J dropped 5; count of bases not matched to a gene: 7. CDR3 length: 15 amino acids. CDR3 bases: TGTGCCAGCAGCTTACTACTAGCGGTGAGGGAGACCCAGTACTTC. This encodes CASSLLLAVRETQYF. The full variable domain, in which reference TRBV7-2 and TRBJ2-5 provide the parts outside the CDR3, is GAGVSQSPSNKVTEKGKDVELRCDPISGHTALYWYRQSLGQGLEFLIYFQGNSAPDKSGLPSDRFSAERTGGSVSTLTIQRTQQEDSAVYLCASSLLLAVRETQYFGPGTRLLVL.

This clonotype was observed a few times. CDR3 in DNA: TGTGCCAGCAGTTTGGTGGGCGGGAGGACCTACGAGCAGTACTTC. As protein: CASSLVGGRTYEQYF. V is TRBV12-3 or TRBV12-4 and J is TRBJ2-7, with TRBD2 identical over 8 bases. This CDR3 spans 15 amino acids. The ends lost 3 bases at V and 2 bases at J; junction bases unmatched: 6.

The chain recombines TRBV6-1 with TRBJ1-1; D not resolved. The germline V gene encodes CDR1 MNHNS and CDR2 SASEGT. The CDR3 is made up of 12 amino acids. V was trimmed by 3 bases and J by 1 base, leaving 3 bases between them. The CDR3 region is CASSERNTEAFF. Written as DNA, the CDR3 is TGTGCCAGCAGTGAGCGGAACACTGAAGCTTTCTTT.

The rearrangement links TRBV12-3 or TRBV12-4 to TRBJ2-7, with TRBD1 as a possible D gene (5 bases). The CDR3 covers 16 residues. V was cut by 6 bases and J by 2 bases, with 20 bases left in between. This CDR3 reads CASSSIMGSRAYEQYF. CDR3 DNA: TGTGCCAGCAGCTCGATAATGGGGTCCAGGGCCTACGAGCAGTACTTC.

The chain is built from TRBV11-2 and TRBJ2-7, with D possibly TRBD2 on 6 matching bases. The germline V and J ends were trimmed by 5 bases and 5 bases, with 16 bases remaining between them. Germline CDR1 is SGHAT and CDR2 is FQNNGV. The CDR3 has 14 amino acids. The CDR3 loop is CASSTGRGSNEQYF. The CDR3, as DNA: TGTGCCAGCAGCACCGGGCGGGGTAGCAACGAGCAGTACTTC. Complete variable domain (other parts from reference TRBV11-2 and TRBJ2-7): EAGVAQSPRYKIIEKRQSVAFWCNPISGHATLYWYQQILGQGPKLLIQFQNNGVVDDSQLPKDRFSAERLKGVDSTLKIQPAKLEDSAVYLCASSTGRGSNEQYFGPGTRLTVT.

In its sample, this clonotype was seen many times. The chain uses TRBV20-1 and TRBJ2-7, with D unresolved. CDR3 size: 14 residues. Germline CDR1 is DFQATT and CDR2 is SNEGSKA (reference sequence). Trimming cost V 0 bases and J 1 base, with 10 bases left between them. The CDR3 nucleotides are TGCAGTGCTAGAGATCATCTGGCATCCTACGAGCAGTACTTC. It encodes CSARDHLASYEQYF.

The table lists this clonotype with a few counts. This rearrangement joins TRBV29-1 to TRBJ1-2; tentative D call: TRBD1 (5 bases). The CDR3 has 12 amino acids. Germline V gives CDR1 SQVTM, CDR2 ANQGSEA. V dropped 6 bases and J dropped 5 bases, with 13 bases sitting between them. CDR3 in DNA: TGCAGCGTGAGGGGTTGGGATTATGGCTACACCTTC. As protein: CSVRGWDYGYTF.

This clonotype was recorded a few times. The chain joins TRBV6-1 to TRBJ1-6; 8 bases map to TRBD1. Per germline, CDR1 MNHNS and CDR2 SASEGT. With V trimmed by 7 bases and J by 2 bases, 10 bases remained unmatched. The CDR3 is 17 residues long. The CDR3 region has the DNA TGTGCCAGCACCAAATCAGGGGGCGCCACCTATAATTCACCCCTCCACTTT. Translation: CASTKSGGATYNSPLHF.

This clonotype has only a few counts. V usage is TRBV20-1 and J usage is TRBJ2-5; 8 bases map to TRBD1. The CDR3 runs 15 residues. V gave up 6 bases and J gave up 5 bases; unmatched junction bases: 14. Germline CDR1 reads DFQATT; CDR2 reads SNEGSKA (reference sequence). CDR3 protein: CSAMTGAPLGETQYF. DNA of the CDR3: TGCAGTGCGATGACAGGGGCCCCCCTGGGGGAGACCCAGTACTTC.

The J gene is TRBJ1-2, the V gene TRBV25-1; D is unclear. The CDR3 is 11 amino acids. V shed 7 bases and J shed 5 bases, with 8 bases lying between them. CDR1 is MGHDK and CDR2 is SYGVNS in the germline V gene. This CDR3 is CASKKGYGYTF. CDR3 bases: TGTGCCAGCAAGAAAGGGTATGGCTACACCTTC.

This clonotype was seen more than once but under ten times. This rearrangement joins TRBV6-2 or TRBV6-3 to TRBJ1-1; the D is unclear. The CDR3 totals 13 residues. V dropped 8 bases and J dropped 2 bases, with 12 bases sitting between them. Germline assignment: CDR1 MNHEY and CDR2 SVGEGT. The CDR3 nucleotides are TGTGCCAGCCATCCGACATACAACACTGAAGCTTTCTTT. Amino acids: CASHPTYNTEAFF.

This clonotype was seen a handful of times. The V and J genes are TRBV6-5 and TRBJ2-3, with 12 bases aligning to TRBD2. CDR1 and CDR2 (germline): MNHEY, SVGAGI. J was trimmed by 5 bases and V by 2 bases; bases with no gene match: 5. The CDR3 extends over 16 amino acids. CDR3 nucleotide sequence: TGTGCCAGCAGTTACGGACTAGCGGGGCTGGGAGATACGCAGTATTTT. Translation gives CASSYGLAGLGDTQYF.